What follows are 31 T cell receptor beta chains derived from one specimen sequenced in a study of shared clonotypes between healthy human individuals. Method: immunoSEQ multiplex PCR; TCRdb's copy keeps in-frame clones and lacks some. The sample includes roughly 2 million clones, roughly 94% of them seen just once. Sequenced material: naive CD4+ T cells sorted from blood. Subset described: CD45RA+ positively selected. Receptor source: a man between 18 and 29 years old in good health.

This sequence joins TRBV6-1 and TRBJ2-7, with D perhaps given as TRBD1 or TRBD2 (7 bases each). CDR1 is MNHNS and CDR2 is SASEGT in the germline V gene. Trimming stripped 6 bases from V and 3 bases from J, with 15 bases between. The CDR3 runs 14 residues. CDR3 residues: CASRKGGTDYEQYF. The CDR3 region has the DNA TGTGCCAGCAGGAAGGGGGGGACAGACTACGAGCAGTACTTC.

Here the CDR3 DNA reads TGTGCCAGCAGTTTATCTACGGCCCTTAGCTCCTACAATGAGCAGTTCTTC. Translating it yields CASSLSTALSSYNEQFF. The gene calls are TRBV27 and TRBJ2-1, with D unresolved. The CDR3 runs 17 residues. Trimming took off 0 bases at V and 0 bases at J, with 12 bases between the two ends. Germline values: CDR1 MNHEY, CDR2 SMNVEV (reference sequence).

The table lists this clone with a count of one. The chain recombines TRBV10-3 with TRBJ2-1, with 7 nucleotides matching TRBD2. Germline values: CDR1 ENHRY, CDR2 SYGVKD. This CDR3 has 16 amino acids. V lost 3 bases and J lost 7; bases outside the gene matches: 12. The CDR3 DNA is TGTGCCATCAGTGACGGTCAGGCGGGAGTAATGAATGAGCAGTTCTTC. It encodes CAISDGQAGVMNEQFF.

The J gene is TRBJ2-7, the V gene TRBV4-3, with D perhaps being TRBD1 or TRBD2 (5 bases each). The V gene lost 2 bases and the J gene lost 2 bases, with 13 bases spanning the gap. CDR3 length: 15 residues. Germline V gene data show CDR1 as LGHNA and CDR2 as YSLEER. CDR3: CASSQKEVGPYEQYF. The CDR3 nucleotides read TGCGCCAGCAGCCAAAAGGAAGTGGGACCCTACGAGCAGTACTTC.

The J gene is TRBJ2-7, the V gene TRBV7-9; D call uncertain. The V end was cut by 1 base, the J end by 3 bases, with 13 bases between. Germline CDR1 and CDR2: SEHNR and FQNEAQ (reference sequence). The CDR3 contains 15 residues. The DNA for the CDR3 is TGTGCCAGCAGCTTAGTTCCAGAGTCAGGCTACGAGCAGTACTTC. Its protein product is CASSLVPESGYEQYF.

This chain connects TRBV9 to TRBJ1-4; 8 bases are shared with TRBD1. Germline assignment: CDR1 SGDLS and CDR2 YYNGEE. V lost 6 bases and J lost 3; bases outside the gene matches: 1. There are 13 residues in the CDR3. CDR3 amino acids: CASTGGSNEKLFF. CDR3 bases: TGTGCCAGCACAGGGGGCTCTAATGAAAAACTGTTTTTT.

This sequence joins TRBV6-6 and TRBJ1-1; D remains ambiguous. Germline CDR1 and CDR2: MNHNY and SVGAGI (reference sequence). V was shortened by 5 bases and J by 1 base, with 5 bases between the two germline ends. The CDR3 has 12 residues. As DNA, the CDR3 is TGTGCCAGCAGTCCTTCGAACACTGAAGCTTTCTTT. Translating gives CASSPSNTEAFF.

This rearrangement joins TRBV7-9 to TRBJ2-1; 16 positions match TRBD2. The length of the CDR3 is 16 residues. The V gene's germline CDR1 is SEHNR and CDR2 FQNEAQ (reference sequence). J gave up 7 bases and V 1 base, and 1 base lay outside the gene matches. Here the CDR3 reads CASSLEGLAGGNEQFF. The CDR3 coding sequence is TGTGCCAGCAGCTTAGAGGGACTAGCGGGAGGGAATGAGCAGTTCTTC.

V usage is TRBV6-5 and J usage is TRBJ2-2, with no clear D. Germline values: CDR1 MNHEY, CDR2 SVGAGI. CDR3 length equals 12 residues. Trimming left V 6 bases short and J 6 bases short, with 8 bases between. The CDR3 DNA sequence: TGTGCCAGCAGCTGGGCCCCCGGGGAGCTGTTTTTT. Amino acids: CASSWAPGELFF.

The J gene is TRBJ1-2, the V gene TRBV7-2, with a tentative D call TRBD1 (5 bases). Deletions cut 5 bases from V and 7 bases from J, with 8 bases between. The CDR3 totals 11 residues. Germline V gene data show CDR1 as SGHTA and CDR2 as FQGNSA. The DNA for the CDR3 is TGTGCCAGCAGCCGGGGGGGTGGCTACACCTTC. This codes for CASSRGGGYTF.

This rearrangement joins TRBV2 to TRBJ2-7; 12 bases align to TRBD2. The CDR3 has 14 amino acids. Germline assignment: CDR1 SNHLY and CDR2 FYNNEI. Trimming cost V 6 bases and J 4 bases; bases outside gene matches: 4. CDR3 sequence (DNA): TGTGCCAGCAGACCCGGGACTAGCGGGTACGAGCAGTACTTC. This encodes CASRPGTSGYEQYF.

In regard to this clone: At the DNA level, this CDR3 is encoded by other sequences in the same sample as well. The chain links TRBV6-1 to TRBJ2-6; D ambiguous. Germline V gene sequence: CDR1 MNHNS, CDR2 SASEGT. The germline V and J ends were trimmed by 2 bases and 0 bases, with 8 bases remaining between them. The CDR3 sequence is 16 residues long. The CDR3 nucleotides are TGTGCCAGCAGTGAACGCACAAGCTCTGGGGCCAACGTCCTGACTTTC. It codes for CASSERTSSGANVLTF.

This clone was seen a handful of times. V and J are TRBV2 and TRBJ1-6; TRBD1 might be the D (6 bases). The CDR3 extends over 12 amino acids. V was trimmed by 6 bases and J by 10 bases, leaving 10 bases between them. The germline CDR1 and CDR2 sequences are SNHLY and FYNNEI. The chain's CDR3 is CASSRQESPLHF. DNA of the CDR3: TGTGCCAGCAGCCGACAGGAATCACCCCTCCACTTT.

CDR3 in DNA: TGCGCCAGCAGCCAGGGGACAGAAGGTCCAGGAAAACTGTTTTTT. This codes for CASSQGTEGPGKLFF. The chain combines TRBV5-1 with TRBJ1-4; 7 bases are a match to TRBD1. The length of the CDR3 is 15 residues. Germline trimming cut 4 bases from V and 10 bases from J; bases unmatched to any gene: 13. Germline V CDR1 and CDR2: SGHRS, YFSETQ.

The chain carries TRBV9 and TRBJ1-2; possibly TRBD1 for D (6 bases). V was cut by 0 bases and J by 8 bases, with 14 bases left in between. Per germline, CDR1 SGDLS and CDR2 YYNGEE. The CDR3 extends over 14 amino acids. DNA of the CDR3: TGTGCCAGCAGCGTAGACGCGGGGGCGCGAGGCTACACCTTC. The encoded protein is CASSVDAGARGYTF.

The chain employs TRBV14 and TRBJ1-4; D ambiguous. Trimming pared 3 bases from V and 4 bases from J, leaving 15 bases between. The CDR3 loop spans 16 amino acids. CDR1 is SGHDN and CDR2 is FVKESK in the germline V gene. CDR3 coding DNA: TGTGCCAGCAGCCATAATAGGGTGGGGTTTAATGAAAAACTGTTTTTT. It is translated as CASSHNRVGFNEKLFF.

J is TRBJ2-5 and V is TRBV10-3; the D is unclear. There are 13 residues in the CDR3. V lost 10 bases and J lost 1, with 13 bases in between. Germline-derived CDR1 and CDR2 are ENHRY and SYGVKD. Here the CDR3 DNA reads TGTGCCACCACAATAAGGGTCCAAGAGACCCAGTACTTC. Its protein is CATTIRVQETQYF.

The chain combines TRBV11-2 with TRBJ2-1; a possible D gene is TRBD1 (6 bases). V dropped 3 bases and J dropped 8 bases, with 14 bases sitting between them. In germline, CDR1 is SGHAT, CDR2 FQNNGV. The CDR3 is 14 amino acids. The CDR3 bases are TGTGCCAGCAGCTTCCGGGACACGGAGCATGAGCAGTTCTTC. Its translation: CASSFRDTEHEQFF.

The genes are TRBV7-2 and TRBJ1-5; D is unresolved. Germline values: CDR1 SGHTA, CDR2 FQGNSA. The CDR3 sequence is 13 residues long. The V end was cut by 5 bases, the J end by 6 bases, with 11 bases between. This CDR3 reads CASSQSGSQPQHF. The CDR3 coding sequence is TGTGCCAGCAGCCAATCGGGGAGTCAGCCCCAGCATTTT.

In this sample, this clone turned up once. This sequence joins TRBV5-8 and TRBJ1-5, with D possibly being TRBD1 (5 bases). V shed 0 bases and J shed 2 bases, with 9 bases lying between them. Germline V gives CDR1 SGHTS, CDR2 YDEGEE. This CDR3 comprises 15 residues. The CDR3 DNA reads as TGTGCCAGCAGCTTGGCCGGGGGAGGCAATCAGCCCCAGCATTTT. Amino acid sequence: CASSLAGGGNQPQHF.

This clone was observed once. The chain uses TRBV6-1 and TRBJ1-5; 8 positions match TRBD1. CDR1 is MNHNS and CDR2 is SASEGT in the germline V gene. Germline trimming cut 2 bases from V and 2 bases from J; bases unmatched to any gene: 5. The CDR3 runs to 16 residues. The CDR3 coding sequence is TGTGCCAGCAGTGAAAGCCGGGGACAGGGCAATCAGCCCCAGCATTTT. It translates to CASSESRGQGNQPQHF.

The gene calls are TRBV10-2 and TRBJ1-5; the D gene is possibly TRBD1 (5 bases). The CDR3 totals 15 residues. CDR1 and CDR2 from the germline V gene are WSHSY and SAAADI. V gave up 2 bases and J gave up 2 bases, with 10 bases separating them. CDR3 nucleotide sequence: TGCGCCAGCAGTGAGGCTTTGACAGGCAATCAGCCCCAGCATTTT. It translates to CASSEALTGNQPQHF.

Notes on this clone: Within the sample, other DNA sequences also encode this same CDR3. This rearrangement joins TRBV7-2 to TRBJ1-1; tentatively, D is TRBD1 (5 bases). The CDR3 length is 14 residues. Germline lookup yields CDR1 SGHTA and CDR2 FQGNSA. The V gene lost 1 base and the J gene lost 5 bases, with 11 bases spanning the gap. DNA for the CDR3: TGTGCCAGCAGCTTAGAGGGACGAAGGACTGAAGCTTTCTTT. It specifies CASSLEGRRTEAFF.

CDR3 sequence: CASSRAPALAEAFF. CDR3 in DNA: TGTGCCAGCAGCCGGGCTCCCGCGCTGGCTGAAGCTTTCTTT. V gene TRBV6-5 combines with J gene TRBJ1-1; no firm D call. Germline CDR1 is MNHEY and CDR2 is SVGAGI. The CDR3 is 14 amino acids. Trimming pared 6 bases from V and 6 bases from J, leaving 17 bases between.

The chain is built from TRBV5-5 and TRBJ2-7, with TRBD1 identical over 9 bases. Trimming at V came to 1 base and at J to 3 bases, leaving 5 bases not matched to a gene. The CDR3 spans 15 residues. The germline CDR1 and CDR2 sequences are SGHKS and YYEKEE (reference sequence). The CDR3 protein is CASSLRDRDYYEQYF. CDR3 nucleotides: TGTGCCAGCAGCTTGCGGGACAGGGACTACTACGAGCAGTACTTC.

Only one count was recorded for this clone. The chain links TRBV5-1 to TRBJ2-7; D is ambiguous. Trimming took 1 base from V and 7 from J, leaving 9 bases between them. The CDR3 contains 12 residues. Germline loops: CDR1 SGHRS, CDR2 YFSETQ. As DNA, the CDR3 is TGCGCCAGCAGCTTGTCTAAGGGAGAGCAGTACTTC. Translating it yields CASSLSKGEQYF.

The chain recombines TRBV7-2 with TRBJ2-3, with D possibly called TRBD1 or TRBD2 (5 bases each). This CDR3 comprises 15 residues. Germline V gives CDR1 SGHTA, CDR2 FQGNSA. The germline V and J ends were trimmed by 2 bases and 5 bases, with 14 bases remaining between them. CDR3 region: CASSLRGSGRDTQYF. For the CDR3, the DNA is TGTGCCAGCAGCTTAAGGGGATCGGGACGAGATACGCAGTATTTT.

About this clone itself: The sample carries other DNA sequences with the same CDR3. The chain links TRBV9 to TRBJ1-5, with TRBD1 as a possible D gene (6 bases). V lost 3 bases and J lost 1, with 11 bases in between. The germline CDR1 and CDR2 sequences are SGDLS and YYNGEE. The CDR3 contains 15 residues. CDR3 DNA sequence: TGTGCCAGCAGCGCCACAGGGTGGAGCAATCAGCCCCAGCATTTT. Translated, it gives CASSATGWSNQPQHF.

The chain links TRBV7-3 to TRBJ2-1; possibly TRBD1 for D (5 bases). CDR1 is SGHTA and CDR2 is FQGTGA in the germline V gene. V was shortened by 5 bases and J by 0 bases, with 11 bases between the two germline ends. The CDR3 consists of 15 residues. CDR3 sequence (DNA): TGTGCCAGCAGCCCGGACATAAGCTCCTACAATGAGCAGTTCTTC. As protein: CASSPDISSYNEQFF.

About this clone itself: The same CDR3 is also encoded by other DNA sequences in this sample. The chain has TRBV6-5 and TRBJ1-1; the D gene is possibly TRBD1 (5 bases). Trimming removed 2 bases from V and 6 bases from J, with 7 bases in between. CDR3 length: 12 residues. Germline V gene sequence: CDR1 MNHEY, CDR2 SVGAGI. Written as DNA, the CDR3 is TGTGCCAGCAGTTACCGGGGCGCTGAAGCTTTCTTT. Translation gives CASSYRGAEAFF.

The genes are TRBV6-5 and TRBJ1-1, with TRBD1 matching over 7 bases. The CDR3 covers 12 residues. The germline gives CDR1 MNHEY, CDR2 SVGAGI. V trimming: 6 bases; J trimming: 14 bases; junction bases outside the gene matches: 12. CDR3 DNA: TGTGCCAGCAGAAACGGGGGGCAGGGGGTGTTCTTT. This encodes CASRNGGQGVFF.